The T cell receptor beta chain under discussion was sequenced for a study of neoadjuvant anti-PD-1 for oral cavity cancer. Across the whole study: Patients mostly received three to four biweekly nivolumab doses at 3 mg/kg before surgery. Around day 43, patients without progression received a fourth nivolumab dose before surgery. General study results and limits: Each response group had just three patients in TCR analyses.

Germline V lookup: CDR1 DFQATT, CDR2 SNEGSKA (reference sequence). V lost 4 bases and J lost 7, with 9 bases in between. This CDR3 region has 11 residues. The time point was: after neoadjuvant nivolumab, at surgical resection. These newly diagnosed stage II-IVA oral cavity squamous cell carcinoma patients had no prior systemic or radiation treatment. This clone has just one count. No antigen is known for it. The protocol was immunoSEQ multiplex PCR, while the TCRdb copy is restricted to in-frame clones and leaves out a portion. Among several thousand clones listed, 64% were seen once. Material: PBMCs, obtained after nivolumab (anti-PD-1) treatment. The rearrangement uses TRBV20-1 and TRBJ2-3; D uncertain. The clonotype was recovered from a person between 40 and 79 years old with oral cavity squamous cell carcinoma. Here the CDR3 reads CSAIEINTQYF. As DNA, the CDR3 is TGCAGTGCTATCGAGATCAATACGCAGTATTTT.